Below are 12 T cell receptor beta chains sequenced from a single sample in a study of Ad26.COV2.S vaccination and SARS-CoV-2 variants. Described treatment: around 19 received Ad26.COV2.S at low or high dose, single or two shots; roughly 5 received placebo; per-sample allocation not given. After the first vaccine or placebo injection, samples were drawn on day 63. Repertoires were generated with immunoSEQ multiplex PCR, while TCRdb's copy carries only in-frame clones and drops some. The sample carries roughly 300,000 clones, more than 85% recorded once. The sample was peripheral blood, taken in a trial of Ad26.COV2.S vaccine versus placebo. These receptor sequences come from a person between 18 and 60 years old who received the Ad26.COV2.S COVID-19 vaccine or a placebo.

The V call is TRBV5-4, the J call TRBJ1-1; TRBD1 aligns across 8 bases. V was pared by 0 bases and J by 2 bases, with 6 bases of the junction left unmatched. From germline, CDR1 is SGHNT and CDR2 YYREEE (reference sequence). This CDR3 is 16 amino acids long. CDR3 amino acids: CASSLGMTGVNTEAFF. In DNA form, the CDR3 reads TGTGCCAGCAGCTTGGGTATGACAGGGGTTAACACTGAAGCTTTCTTT.

The genes are TRBV24-1 and TRBJ2-1, with 8 bases identical to TRBD2. V dropped 3 bases and J dropped 2; count of bases not matched to a gene: 8. The length of the CDR3 is 17 residues. The germline V gene has CDR1 KGHDR and CDR2 SFDVKD. The CDR3 protein is CATSDPSTSGAYNEQFF. The CDR3 nucleotides read TGTGCCACCAGTGATCCCTCCACTAGCGGCGCCTACAATGAGCAGTTCTTC.

Only one count was recorded for this clone. The chain couples TRBV7-8 to TRBJ2-2, with 12 positions matching TRBD2. CDR3 length: 15 amino acids. CDR1 is SGHVS and CDR2 is FQNEAQ in the germline V gene. V shed 4 bases, J shed 7 bases, and the junction held 4 bases outside the gene matches. Here the CDR3 DNA reads TGTGCCAGCAGCTCTAGCGGGAGGGCCGACGGGGAGCTGTTTTTT. It is translated as CASSSSGRADGELFF.

This chain links TRBV6-2 or TRBV6-3 with TRBJ2-1; TRBD2 might be the D (6 bases). Trimming stripped 4 bases from V and 0 bases from J, with 7 bases between. The CDR3 length is 14 residues. The germline V gene has CDR1 MNHEY and CDR2 SVGEGT. The CDR3 spells CASSFGSSYNEQFF. The CDR3 DNA follows: TGTGCCAGCAGTTTCGGGAGCTCCTACAATGAGCAGTTCTTC.

The rearrangement links TRBV30 to TRBJ1-6, with 8 bases fitting TRBD1. The CDR3 extends over 13 amino acids. CDR1 and CDR2 (germline): GTSNPN, SVGIG (reference sequence). V shed 1 base, J shed 18 bases, and the junction held 11 bases outside the gene matches. In nucleotides, the CDR3 is TGTGCCTGGAGTGGAGGACAGGGATTGTATCCCCACTTT. Translated, it gives CAWSGGQGLYPHF.

The rearrangement joins TRBV10-3 to TRBJ1-1; D is possibly TRBD1 (6 bases). CDR1 and CDR2 from the germline V gene are ENHRY and SYGVKD. The CDR3 runs to 14 residues. Between the trimmed V and J ends, which lost 6 bases and 5 bases, there was a span of 16 bases. CDR3 coding DNA: TGTGCCATCAGAGTACGGGGGCAGGGAACTGAAGCTTTCTTT. It is translated as CAIRVRGQGTEAFF.

In regard to this clone: The limits of the CDR3 on the DNA are not certain, so only TCRdb's listed CDR3 is given. The rearrangement uses TRBV9 and TRBJ1-4; no DNA check was done on the table's D call, TRBD1. Germline loops: CDR1 SGDLS, CDR2 YYNGEE. Including both end residues, the CDR3 is 13 amino acids long. The CDR3: CASSVGPGSGLFF.

The chain joins TRBV19 to TRBJ1-1; D gene unclear. Trimming removed 2 bases at V and 3 bases at J, with 10 bases between. In germline, CDR1 is LNHDA, CDR2 SQIVND (reference sequence). The CDR3 spans 14 residues. The CDR3: CASSISERYTEAFF. For the CDR3, the DNA is TGTGCCAGTAGTATATCCGAGAGGTACACTGAAGCTTTCTTT.

The chain carries TRBV6-2 or TRBV6-3 and TRBJ1-6; tentative D call: TRBD1 (5 bases). CDR3 length equals 15 residues. V shed 0 bases and J shed 7 bases, with 10 bases lying between them. Germline values: CDR1 MNHEY, CDR2 SVGEGT. CDR3: CASSYSRRDNSPLHF. The CDR3 DNA is TGTGCCAGCAGTTACTCGAGGCGGGACAATTCACCCCTCCACTTT.

This chain joins TRBV7-2 and TRBJ2-7; the D gene is possibly TRBD1 (6 bases). Trimming pared 2 bases from V and 4 bases from J, leaving 12 bases between. The CDR3 totals 14 residues. CDR1 is SGHTA, CDR2 FQGNSA, per germline. This chain's CDR3 is CASSLLPGAYEQYF. CDR3 bases: TGTGCCAGCAGCTTATTGCCAGGGGCGTACGAGCAGTACTTC.

The chain joins TRBV19 to TRBJ2-2, with 15 nucleotides matching TRBD2. Germline V CDR1 and CDR2: LNHDA, SQIVND (reference sequence). J gave up 4 bases and V 6 bases, and 12 bases lay outside the gene matches. The CDR3 loop spans 19 amino acids. The CDR3 nucleotides are TGTGCCAGTAGAAATACCGGGACTAGCGGGAGGAAGGGCACCGGGGAGCTGTTTTTT. Amino acid sequence: CASRNTGTSGRKGTGELFF.

The chain has TRBV7-2 and TRBJ2-3; D remains ambiguous. Germline loops: CDR1 SGHTA, CDR2 FQGNSA. Trimming removed 1 base at V and 4 bases at J, with 12 bases between. The CDR3 is 15 residues long. The CDR3 DNA is TGTGCCAGCAGCTTAGTTGTAAGGGTTTCAGATACGCAGTATTTT. Translating gives CASSLVVRVSDTQYF.